This T cell receptor (beta chain) originates from a study of CD8 T cells in ankylosing spondylitis. Findings of the study overall: Peripheral blood held disease-linked clones only at relatively low frequency, and these were CD8+. It was reported that disease-linked clones were significantly enriched in matched ankylosing spondylitis synovial fluid.

The authors made TCR beta libraries by quantitative 5'-RACE with molecular barcodes. TCRdb ran MiXCR on the 5' RACE reads and lists one entry per CDR3 protein. The table records about 300,000 distinct CDR3 sequences, about a fifth of them present only once. About this clonotype itself: Its antigen remains unknown.

The sequenced sample consisted of blood, either unsorted or a sorted T cell fraction (not recorded which). This sequence originates from a female donor with ankylosing spondylitis or in good health (not recorded which).

CDR3 protein: CSGVAGSYEQYF. CDR3 coding DNA: TGCAGTGGAGTAGCGGGATCTTACGAGCAGTACTTC. The gene calls are TRBV20-1 and TRBJ2-7; 8 bases agree with TRBD2. The CDR3 runs 12 residues. Germline CDR1 reads DFQATT; CDR2 reads SNEGSKA (reference sequence). The V segment lost 7 bases and the J segment 4 bases; nucleotides outside the gene matches: 6.